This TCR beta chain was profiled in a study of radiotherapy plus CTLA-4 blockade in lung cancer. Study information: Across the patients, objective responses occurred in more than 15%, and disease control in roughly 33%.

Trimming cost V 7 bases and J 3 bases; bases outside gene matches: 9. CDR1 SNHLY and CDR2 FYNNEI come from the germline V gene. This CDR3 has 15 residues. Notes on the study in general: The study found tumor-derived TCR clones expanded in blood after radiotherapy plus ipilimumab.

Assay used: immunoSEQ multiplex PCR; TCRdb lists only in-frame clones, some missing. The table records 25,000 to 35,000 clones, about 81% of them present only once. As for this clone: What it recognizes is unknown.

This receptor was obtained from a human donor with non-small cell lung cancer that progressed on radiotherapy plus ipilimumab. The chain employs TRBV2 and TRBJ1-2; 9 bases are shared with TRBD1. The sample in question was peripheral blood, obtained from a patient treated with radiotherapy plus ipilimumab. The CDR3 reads CASTKDRGRDYGYTF. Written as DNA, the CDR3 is TGTGCCAGCACCAAGGACAGGGGCAGGGACTATGGCTACACCTTC.